This T cell receptor (beta chain) was retrieved from a study of T-cell memory formation after mild COVID-19. The study's findings and limits: Memory sampled before infection contained some responding clones, suggesting cross-reactive memory joined. The study found contracting CD4+ clones mainly in CM and EM and contracting CD8+ clones in EMRA. Contracting clones from day 15 to 85 had balanced CD4/CD8; later expanders favoured CD4+.

This clonotype was picked up a small number of times. Its antigen remains unknown. The CDR3 is made up of 14 amino acids. V was clipped by 1 base and J by 4 bases, with 12 bases between them. Germline V CDR1 and CDR2: SQVTM, ANQGSEA. TCRdb reanalysed the 5' RACE reads using MiXCR and keeps one entry per CDR3 protein. The sample contains roughly 400,000 distinct CDR3 sequences, 18% of which appear only once. The specimen sequenced was PBMCs or a T cell subset sorted from them (not recorded which). This chain joins TRBV29-1 and TRBJ2-3; D is unresolved. The receptor was derived from a man between 18 and 29 years old who had mild COVID-19 (a few samples of this study predate the infection). Cell type and time point are not known. The CDR3 DNA follows: TGCAGCGTTGAAGGGTTCACTGGCCCAGATACGCAGTATTTT. This sequence encodes CSVEGFTGPDTQYF.